Below are 10 T cell receptor beta chains sequenced from a single sample in a study of beta chain features in type 1 diabetes. No antigen has been assigned to these receptors. Study conclusions and caveats: Type 1 diabetes patients showed a moderate but significant shortening of TCRB CDR3s in all four CD4+ subsets.

All of the isolated RNA was reverse transcribed, so expressed TCRB transcripts were sequenced. TCRdb's table, derived via immunoSEQ multiplex PCR, lists solely in-frame clones and lacks some. This sample carries hundreds of thousands of clones, about an eighth of them seen once, and the ten largest clones take 0.022%. Material for sequencing was naive CD4+ T cells from blood. The receptors derive from a man younger than 30 with type 1 diabetes.

In DNA form, the CDR3 reads TGTGCCAGCAGATTCAGGGCCGGGGAGCTGTTTTTT. It specifies CASRFRAGELFF. This chain links TRBV28 with TRBJ2-2, with D perhaps TRBD1 (5 bases). The germline gives CDR1 MDHEN, CDR2 SYDVKM. The CDR3 covers 12 residues. The V end was cut by 6 bases, the J end by 6 bases, with 8 bases between.

The chain is built from TRBV28 and TRBJ2-7; D gene ambiguous. The CDR3 contains 14 residues. CDR1 is MDHEN and CDR2 is SYDVKM in the germline V gene. Trimming removed 5 bases from V and 2 bases from J, with 13 bases in between. Here the CDR3 DNA reads TGTGCCAGCAGTCTCCCCCCGTTCCCCTACGAGCAGTACTTC. Translating it yields CASSLPPFPYEQYF.

The table lists this clone with a few counts. V is TRBV15 and J is TRBJ2-3, with D unresolved. Germline V gene sequence: CDR1 LNHNV, CDR2 YYDKDF (reference sequence). Trimming shortened V by 5 bases and J by 6 bases, and 9 bases separated the two germline ends. This CDR3 is 12 amino acids long. CDR3 region: CATSFLGDTQYF. CDR3 nucleotides: TGTGCCACCAGCTTCCTAGGGGATACGCAGTATTTT.

The chain combines TRBV28 with TRBJ2-3, with unresolved D. V was clipped by 7 bases and J by 2 bases, with 13 bases between them. The germline V gene encodes CDR1 MDHEN and CDR2 SYDVKM. There are 14 residues in the CDR3. This CDR3 is CASTPGGFTDTQYF. The CDR3 DNA is TGTGCCAGCACCCCGGGCGGTTTCACAGATACGCAGTATTTT.

The chain uses TRBV14 and TRBJ1-6; D remains unclear. Germline V gene data show CDR1 as SGHDN and CDR2 as FVKESK. The CDR3 consists of 13 residues. V was trimmed by 4 bases and J by 7 bases, leaving 8 bases between them. CDR3 amino acids: CASSLIKNSPLHF. The CDR3, as DNA: TGTGCCAGCAGCCTGATAAAGAATTCACCCCTCCACTTT. The full variable domain, its missing parts supplied by reference TRBV14 and TRBJ1-6, is EAGVTQFPSHSVIEKGQTVTLRCDPISGHDNLYWYRRVMGKEIKFLLHFVKESKQDESGMPNNRFLAERTGGTYSTLKVQPAELEDSGVYFCASSLIKNSPLHFGNGTRLTVT.

This clone showed up just a few times. The V gene is TRBV27, the J gene TRBJ2-7; no clear D. Germline V gene lookup returns CDR1 MNHEY and CDR2 SMNVEV (reference sequence). This CDR3 contains 13 residues. V lost 3 bases and J 6 bases, leaving 12 bases between the germline ends. The CDR3 region has the DNA TGTGCCAGCAGTTTTTACGAGAATAGCGAGCAGTACTTC. Its translation is CASSFYENSEQYF.

V is TRBV4-2 and J is TRBJ1-1, with a possible D match to TRBD1 (5 bases). The CDR3 consists of 15 residues. V shed 3 bases and J shed 1 base, with 12 bases lying between them. The V gene's germline CDR1 is LGHNA and CDR2 YNFKEQ. The CDR3 nucleotides read TGTGCCAGCAGCCAGGTGGAGAGGGGGAACACTGAAGCTTTCTTT. It translates to CASSQVERGNTEAFF.

This clone was counted between two and nine times. The sample carries other DNA sequences with the same CDR3. The V and J genes are TRBV7-9 and TRBJ1-1; no firm D call. The CDR3 contains 11 residues. Germline V gene sequence: CDR1 SEHNR, CDR2 FQNEAQ (reference sequence). V lost 1 base to trimming and J lost 8 bases, with 5 bases between them. In DNA, the CDR3 is TGTGCCAGCAGCTTAGTAACCGAAGCTTTCTTT. Translated: CASSLVTEAFF.

V usage is TRBV19 and J usage is TRBJ1-1; D possibly corresponds to TRBD1 (5 bases). The germline gives CDR1 LNHDA, CDR2 SQIVND (reference sequence). This CDR3 contains 12 residues. The V end lost 4 bases, the J end lost 7 bases, and 10 bases lay between the germline ends. In DNA, the CDR3 is TGTGCCAGTAGTAGGCAGGGAGTTGAAGCTTTCTTT. This encodes CASSRQGVEAFF.

This clone appeared a few times. The same CDR3 also results from other DNA sequences found in this sample. This rearrangement joins TRBV27 to TRBJ2-7; D is uncertain. The V gene's germline CDR1 is MNHEY and CDR2 SMNVEV (reference sequence). Trimming pared 4 bases from V and 3 bases from J, leaving 10 bases between. The CDR3 length is 13 residues. The CDR3 here is CASSSRAHYEQYF. The CDR3 DNA is TGTGCCAGCAGTTCCCGGGCCCACTACGAGCAGTACTTC.